One sample yielded the 5 T cell receptor beta chains listed below, sequenced in a study of Ad26.COV2.S vaccination and SARS-CoV-2 variants. Profiled with immunoSEQ multiplex PCR; TCRdb holds only in-frame clones, not every one. Of 350,000 to 450,000 clones in the sample, 83% were seen once. Treatment of the sample: 15 to 20 received Ad26.COV2.S at low or high dose, single or two shots; several received placebo; per-sample allocation not given. All samples were drawn on day 63, counting from the first vaccine or placebo injection. Sequencing used peripheral blood, obtained in a trial of Ad26.COV2.S vaccine versus placebo. These receptors came from a person between 18 and 60 years old who received the Ad26.COV2.S COVID-19 vaccine or a placebo.

The chain couples TRBV28 to TRBJ2-3; tentative D call: TRBD2 (5 bases). Trimming stripped 8 bases from V and 4 bases from J, with 10 bases between. The CDR3 totals 12 residues. Per germline, CDR1 MDHEN and CDR2 SYDVKM. CDR3 DNA: TGTGCCAGCCGCGGGTCGTCAGATACGCAGTATTTT. This encodes CASRGSSDTQYF.

This clone was recorded only once. The J gene is TRBJ2-7, the V gene TRBV27; TRBD1 matches 8 bases. This CDR3 spans 16 amino acids. Germline V gene data show CDR1 as MNHEY and CDR2 as SMNVEV (reference sequence). V dropped 0 bases and J dropped 3; count of bases not matched to a gene: 7. CDR3 amino acids: CASSLSGQGLGYEQYF. The CDR3 bases are TGTGCCAGCAGTTTATCAGGACAGGGTTTGGGCTACGAGCAGTACTTC.

This clone showed up just a few times. The chain is built from TRBV18 and TRBJ2-6; no firm D call. CDR1 KGHSH and CDR2 LQKENI come from the germline V gene. The CDR3 covers 17 residues. V lost 3 bases, J lost 4 bases, and 16 bases lay in between. CDR3 bases: TGTGCCAGCTCACCCGCCGGGCATCTGTCCGGGGCCAACGTCCTGACTTTC. Amino acid sequence: CASSPAGHLSGANVLTF.

This chain links TRBV5-1 with TRBJ2-6, with 7 bases lining up with TRBD1. The ends lost 6 bases at V and 0 bases at J; junction bases unmatched: 3. Germline CDR1 reads SGHRS; CDR2 reads YFSETQ. This CDR3 region has 15 residues. The CDR3, as DNA: TGCGCCAGCATCTCAGGGGGCTCTGGGGCCAACGTCCTGACTTTC. This codes for CASISGGSGANVLTF.

The chain is built from TRBV30 and TRBJ2-1; D not certain. CDR1 is GTSNPN and CDR2 is SVGIG in the germline V gene (reference sequence). CDR3 length: 13 residues. Trimming removed 0 bases at V and 7 bases at J, with 10 bases between. The CDR3 loop reads CAWSVVRSNEQFF. Here the CDR3 DNA reads TGTGCCTGGAGTGTAGTGAGGAGTAATGAGCAGTTCTTC.